This entry features one T cell receptor beta chain sequence. The CDR3 is 12 amino acids. Germline assignment: CDR1 SQVTM and CDR2 ANQGSEA. V dropped 4 bases and J dropped 4; count of bases not matched to a gene: 3. This entry is derived from a study of human T cells and chemical hapten exposure. About the study: Throughout the roughly 24-week study, diphenylcyclopropenone was applied weekly to the patients' scalps.

Time point denoted: patch test 1, 2 weeks after DPC sensitization. Treatment described: therapeutic diphenylcyclopropenone sensitization with weekly scalp DPC. Authors' methods: Between about 23,224 and 700,000 TCRs appeared in each sample, and the median stood at about 100,000. One entry per CDR3 protein results from TCRdb running MiXCR on the RACE reads. The V and J calls reflect TCRdb's pipeline rather than the authors' work. This table holds more than 150,000 distinct CDR3 sequences, approximately 15% found once. Source: whole blood, taken in connection with sensitization to the hapten diphenylcyclopropenone (DPC). The source is a woman younger than 45 with alopecia areata. Some clones in this sample may be carry-over from other donors' samples. The chain recombines TRBV29-1 with TRBJ2-5, with TRBD1 matching 7 bases. The DNA of the CDR3 is TGCAGCGTTGGACAGGGCCCAGAGACCCAGTACTTC. Translation gives CSVGQGPETQYF. Together with reference TRBV29-1 and TRBJ2-5, the CDR3 gives the full variable domain: SAVISQKPSRDICQRGTSLTIQCQVDSQVTMMFWYRQQPGQSLTLIATANQGSEATYESGFVIDKFPISRPNLTFSTLTVSNMSPEDSSIYLCSVGQGPETQYFGPGTRLLVL.